Below are 11 T cell receptor beta chains sequenced from a single sample in a study of T-cell memory formation after mild COVID-19. One entry per CDR3 protein results from TCRdb running MiXCR on the 5' RACE reads. The table includes tens of thousands of distinct CDR3 sequences, approximately 13% detected once. Sequencing was carried out using PBMCs or a T cell subset sorted from them (not recorded which). These receptors came from an adult woman who had mild COVID-19 (a few samples of this study predate the infection). Cell type and time point are not known.

This clonotype has a handful of counts. The chain is built from TRBV20-1 and TRBJ1-2; D gene ambiguous. Looked up from germline, CDR1 is DFQATT and CDR2 is SNEGSKA (reference sequence). Trimming removed 0 bases at V and 0 bases at J, with 5 bases between. The CDR3 totals 13 residues. The CDR3 DNA is TGCAGTGCTAGAGATCGTGCTAACTATGGCTACACCTTC. Translation gives CSARDRANYGYTF.

This chain links TRBV24-1 with TRBJ1-2; the D is unclear. Trimming removed 5 bases at V and 0 bases at J, with 6 bases between. The CDR3 length is 13 residues. Germline V gene data show CDR1 as KGHDR and CDR2 as SFDVKD. CDR3 residues: CATSAYTNYGYTF. DNA for the CDR3: TGTGCCACCAGTGCTTATACTAACTATGGCTACACCTTC.

The DNA for the CDR3 is TGTGCCAGCAGTTTAGCGCCGAGTGACTTCTGGGGCTACACCTTC. Its translation is CASSLAPSDFWGYTF. The chain recombines TRBV12-3 or TRBV12-4 with TRBJ1-2, with D unclear. The CDR3 consists of 15 residues. V was trimmed by 0 bases and J by 8 bases, leaving 16 bases between them.

This clonotype has ten or more counts. The chain links TRBV7-9 to TRBJ2-1; 11 bases match TRBD2. Germline loops: CDR1 SEHNR, CDR2 FQNEAQ (reference sequence). This CDR3 region has 15 residues. Trimming at V came to 5 bases and at J to 3 bases, leaving 3 bases not matched to a gene. The DNA of the CDR3 is TGTGCCAGCAGCCCGACTAGCGGGGACTACAATGAGCAGTTCTTC. Its translation is CASSPTSGDYNEQFF.

This clonotype was counted ten times or more. CDR3 sequence (DNA): TGCGCCAGCAGCCTCCTGTTTACAGGAGTTTACGAGCAGTACTTC. Residues: CASSLLFTGVYEQYF. This sequence joins TRBV4-1 and TRBJ2-7, with TRBD1 as a possible D gene (5 bases). Per germline, CDR1 MGHRA and CDR2 YSYEKL. The CDR3 totals 15 residues. Trimming stripped 4 bases from V and 4 bases from J, with 17 bases between.

This clonotype turned up a few times. The J gene is TRBJ2-4, the V gene TRBV7-9; 12 bases map to TRBD2. J gave up 1 base and V 5 bases, and 3 bases lay outside the gene matches. The CDR3 extends over 16 amino acids. Germline assignment: CDR1 SEHNR and CDR2 FQNEAQ (reference sequence). In nucleotides, the CDR3 is TGTGCCAGCAGCCCGGGGACTAGCGGGGCCAAAAACATTCAGTACTTC. Encoded protein: CASSPGTSGAKNIQYF.

This clonotype was observed a few times. This sequence joins TRBV5-4 and TRBJ1-4, with no clear D. CDR3 length: 14 amino acids. Trimming left V 4 bases short and J 3 bases short, with 10 bases between. Germline V gene data show CDR1 as SGHNT and CDR2 as YYREEE (reference sequence). The CDR3 region has the DNA TGTGCCAGCAGCCTCCTGGGTTCTAATGAAAAACTGTTTTTT. It is translated as CASSLLGSNEKLFF.

This clonotype occurred a few times. The rearrangement links TRBV6-2 or TRBV6-3 to TRBJ2-1, with a possible D match to TRBD2 (5 bases). The CDR3 consists of 13 residues. Germline loops: CDR1 MNHEY, CDR2 SVGEGT. Trimming took 7 bases from V and 4 from J, leaving 11 bases between them. This chain's CDR3 is CASMKTSYNEQFF. The CDR3, as DNA: TGTGCCAGCATGAAAACTAGTTACAATGAGCAGTTCTTC.

This clonotype was counted at least ten times. The V gene is TRBV4-1, the J gene TRBJ2-2; TRBD1 matches at 8 bases. With 5 bases clipped from V and 4 bases from J, the junction kept 3 bases outside the gene matches. Germline values: CDR1 MGHRA, CDR2 YSYEKL. There are 14 residues in the CDR3. The CDR3 is CASSRDRSTGELFF. In DNA, the CDR3 is TGCGCCAGCAGCAGGGACAGGTCCACCGGGGAGCTGTTTTTT.

This clonotype has a handful of counts. The chain employs TRBV5-6 and TRBJ2-3; tentative D call: TRBD1 (5 bases). Germline CDR1 and CDR2: SGHDT and YYEEEE. Trimming removed 5 bases at V and 5 bases at J, with 18 bases between. The CDR3 sequence is 15 residues long. CDR3 nucleotides: TGTGCCAGCAGTTTTGCCAGGGTGAACCTAGATACGCAGTATTTT. Amino acids: CASSFARVNLDTQYF.

The CDR3 is CASSTSLTGELFF. CDR3 nucleotides: TGTGCCAGCAGCACTAGTCTGACCGGGGAGCTGTTTTTT. The rearrangement uses TRBV9 and TRBJ2-2; maybe TRBD2 (5 bases). Looked up from germline, CDR1 is SGDLS and CDR2 is YYNGEE. The CDR3 runs 13 residues. V was clipped by 4 bases and J by 5 bases, with 9 bases between them.